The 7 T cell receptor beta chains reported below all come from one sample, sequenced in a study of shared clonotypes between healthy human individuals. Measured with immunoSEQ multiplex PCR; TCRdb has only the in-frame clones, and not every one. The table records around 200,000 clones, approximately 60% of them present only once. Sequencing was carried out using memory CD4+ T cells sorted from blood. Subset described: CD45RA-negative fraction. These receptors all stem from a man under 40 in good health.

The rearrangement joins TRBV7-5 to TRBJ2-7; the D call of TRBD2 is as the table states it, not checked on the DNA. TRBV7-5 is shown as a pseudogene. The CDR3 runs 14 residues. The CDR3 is CVRSPSGPSYEQYF. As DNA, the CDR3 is TGTGTCAGAAGCCCTAGCGGCCCATCCTACGAGCAGTACTTC.

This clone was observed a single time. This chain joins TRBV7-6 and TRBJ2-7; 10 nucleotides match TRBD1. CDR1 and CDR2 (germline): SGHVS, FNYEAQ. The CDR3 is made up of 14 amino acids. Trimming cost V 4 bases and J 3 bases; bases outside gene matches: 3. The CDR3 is CASSSRTGGYEQYF. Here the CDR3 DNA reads TGTGCCAGCAGCTCCAGGACAGGGGGCTACGAGCAGTACTTC.

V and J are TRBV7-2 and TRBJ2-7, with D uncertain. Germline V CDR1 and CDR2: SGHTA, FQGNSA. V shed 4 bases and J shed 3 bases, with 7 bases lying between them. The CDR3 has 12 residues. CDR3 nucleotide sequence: TGTGCCAGCAGCTCACACGACTACGAGCAGTACTTC. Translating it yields CASSSHDYEQYF.

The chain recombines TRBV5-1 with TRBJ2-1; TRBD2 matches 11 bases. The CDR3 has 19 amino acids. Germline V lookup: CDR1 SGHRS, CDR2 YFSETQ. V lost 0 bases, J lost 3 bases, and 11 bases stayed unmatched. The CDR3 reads CASSLAPRVAGGFYNEQFF. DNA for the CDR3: TGCGCCAGCAGCTTGGCCCCCCGGGTAGCGGGAGGGTTCTACAATGAGCAGTTCTTC. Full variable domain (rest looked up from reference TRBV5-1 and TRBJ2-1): KAGVTQTPRYLIKTRGQQVTLSCSPISGHRSVSWYQQTPGQGLQFLFEYFSETQRNKGNFPGRFSGRQFSNSRSEMNVSTLELGDSALYLCASSLAPRVAGGFYNEQFFGPGTRLTVL.

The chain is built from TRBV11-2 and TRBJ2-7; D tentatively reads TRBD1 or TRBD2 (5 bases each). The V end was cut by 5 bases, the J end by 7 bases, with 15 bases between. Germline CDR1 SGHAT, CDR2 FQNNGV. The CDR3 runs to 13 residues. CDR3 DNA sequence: TGTGCCAGCAGCCGGACTCTTGGGGGTGAGCAGTACTTC. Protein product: CASSRTLGGEQYF.

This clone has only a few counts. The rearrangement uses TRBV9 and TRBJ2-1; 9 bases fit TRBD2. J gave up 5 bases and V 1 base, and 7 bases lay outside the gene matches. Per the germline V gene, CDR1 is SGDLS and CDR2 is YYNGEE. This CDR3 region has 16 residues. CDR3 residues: CASSVFSGSSNNEQFF. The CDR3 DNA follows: TGTGCCAGCAGCGTATTTAGCGGGAGCTCGAACAATGAGCAGTTCTTC.

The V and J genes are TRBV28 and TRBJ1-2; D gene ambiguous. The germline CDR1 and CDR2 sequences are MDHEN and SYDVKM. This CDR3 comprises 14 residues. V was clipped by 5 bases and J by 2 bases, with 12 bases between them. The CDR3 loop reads CASSLGNLNYGYTF. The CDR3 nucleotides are TGTGCCAGCAGTCTCGGAAACCTAAACTATGGCTACACCTTC.